Sequencing of this TCR beta chain was carried out in a study of T cells in Graves' hyperthyroidism and ophthalmopathy. Study-wide findings and caveats: Most thyroid clonotypes with frequency above 0.001 were detected in blood. Separation of ophthalmopathy from stable hyperthyroidism was achieved by a 13 V-J model.

This clonotype was observed a handful of times. What it recognizes is unknown. RNA transcripts served as the template for amplifying TCR beta CDR3 regions. Carried out on the TCR CDR3, a first-round RT-PCR used the HTBI primer set. TCRdb used MiXCR to reprocess the multiplex PCR reads, holding one entry per CDR3 protein. In the table there are 300,000 to 450,000 distinct CDR3 sequences, approximately 13% of which are singletons. Germline lookup yields CDR1 LGHDT and CDR2 YNNKEL (reference sequence). The germline V and J ends were trimmed by 4 bases and 3 bases, with 12 bases remaining between them. CDR3 length equals 14 residues.

This clonotype was sampled from a woman between 18 and 29 years old with Graves' hyperthyroidism. Specimen: blood. The rearrangement uses TRBV3-1 and TRBJ1-1, with D possibly being TRBD1 (6 bases). CDR3 amino acids: CASSRTPGDTEAFF. As DNA, the CDR3 is TGTGCCAGCAGCCGTACCCCAGGGGACACTGAAGCTTTCTTT.